This T cell receptor (beta chain) was sequenced for a study of patients and donors after allogeneic stem cell transplantation. Trimming cost V 0 bases and J 4 bases, with 10 bases left between them. CDR3 length: 15 amino acids. Looked up from germline, CDR1 is SGHTA and CDR2 is FQGNSA. One entry per CDR3 protein, called by TCRdb with MiXCR from the RT-PCR reads. The sample records around 70,000 distinct CDR3 sequences, around a quarter being singletons. The clonotype comes from a human donor who was either an allogeneic HSCT recipient or a stem cell or donor lymphocyte infusion donor (not recorded which). It is not recorded whose cells these are; they may come from a transplant donor. Sequencing used blood, either unsorted or a sorted T cell fraction (not recorded which). This chain links TRBV7-2 with TRBJ1-3; the D gene is possibly TRBD1 (5 bases). The DNA for the CDR3 is TGTGCCAGCAGCTTAGCAGGGGCGAAGGGAAACACCATATATTTT. This translates into CASSLAGAKGNTIYF.